A selection of T cell receptor beta chains follows, all from one sample in a study of sequential checkpoint blockade in melanoma. Here immunoSEQ multiplex PCR was the method, and the copy in TCRdb shows in-frame clones only, minus some. Of approximately 3,600 clones listed, 34% are singletons. The sequencing used tumor tissue (inferred from file names), collected from a patient given nivolumab and ipilimumab in sequence. Receptors originate from a human donor with melanoma. Each CDR3 is given with its conserved first and last residue. Each record gives: D gene, CDR3 length, clone size, J gene, V gene, CDR3 protein, CDR3 DNA. D genes are given only for firm matches. The size entry is marked missing in some rows and otherwise reads once, few, many or a size class.

d_call: NA
cdr3_length: 13
clone_size: NA
j_call: TRBJ1-1
v_call: TRBV6-8
cdr3_aa: CASTRGADTEAFF
cdr3_nt: TGTGCCAGCACTCGCGGGGCGGACACTGAAGCTTTCTTT

d_call: NA
cdr3_length: 14
clone_size: NA
j_call: TRBJ2-7
v_call: TRBV29-1
cdr3_aa: CSVRGDPNISEQYF
cdr3_nt: TGCAGCGTTAGGGGGGATCCCAATATCTCCGAGCAGTACTTC

d_call: NA
cdr3_length: 15
clone_size: few
j_call: TRBJ2-5
v_call: TRBV7-6
cdr3_aa: CASSPPTPGKETQYF
cdr3_nt: TGTGCCAGCAGCCCACCGACCCCCGGCAAAGAGACCCAGTACTTC

d_call: TRBD2
cdr3_length: 12
clone_size: NA
j_call: TRBJ2-1
v_call: TRBV29-1
cdr3_aa: CSGSGSLDEQFF
cdr3_nt: TGCAGCGGTAGCGGGAGTCTCGATGAGCAGTTCTTC

d_call: NA
cdr3_length: 11
clone_size: few
j_call: TRBJ1-1
v_call: TRBV6-4
cdr3_aa: CASSLTGEAFF
cdr3_nt: TGTGCCAGCAGTTTGACAGGTGAAGCTTTCTTT

d_call: NA
cdr3_length: 15
clone_size: NA
j_call: TRBJ1-4
v_call: TRBV5-1
cdr3_aa: CASSLEGPSNEKLFF
cdr3_nt: TGCGCCAGCAGCTTGGAGGGACCGTCTAATGAAAAACTGTTTTTT

d_call: TRBD2
cdr3_length: 16
clone_size: NA
j_call: TRBJ2-7
v_call: TRBV18
cdr3_aa: CASSPNGLAGGGEQYF
cdr3_nt: TGTGCCAGCTCACCGAACGGACTAGCGGGAGGGGGCGAGCAGTACTTC

d_call: NA
cdr3_length: 17
clone_size: few
j_call: TRBJ1-4
v_call: TRBV6-8
cdr3_aa: CASSYPVWSAENEKLFF
cdr3_nt: TGTGCCAGCAGTTACCCGGTTTGGTCAGCCGAGAATGAAAAACTGTTTTTT

d_call: NA
cdr3_length: 12
clone_size: NA
j_call: TRBJ1-3
v_call: TRBV12-5
cdr3_aa: CASRGGGNTIYF
cdr3_nt: TGTGCCAGTCGAGGGGGGGGAAACACCATATATTTT

d_call: TRBD1
cdr3_length: 15
clone_size: NA
j_call: TRBJ1-4
v_call: TRBV11-3
cdr3_aa: CASSFMGQGNEKLFF
cdr3_nt: TGTGCCAGCAGCTTCATGGGACAGGGGAATGAAAAACTGTTTTTT

d_call: NA
cdr3_length: 17
clone_size: few
j_call: TRBJ2-1
v_call: TRBV6-8
cdr3_aa: CASSVMRLGRGYNEQFF
cdr3_nt: TGTGCCAGCAGCGTGATGCGCTTGGGCCGGGGTTACAATGAGCAGTTCTTC

d_call: NA
cdr3_length: 14
clone_size: NA
j_call: TRBJ2-6
v_call: TRBV19
cdr3_aa: CASTPRSGANVLTF
cdr3_nt: TGTGCCAGTACCCCCAGGTCTGGGGCCAACGTCCTGACTTTC

d_call: TRBD2
cdr3_length: 13
clone_size: NA
j_call: TRBJ2-3
v_call: TRBV19
cdr3_aa: CASSTGGPDTQYF
cdr3_nt: TGTGCCAGTAGTACGGGAGGTCCAGATACGCAGTATTTT

d_call: NA
cdr3_length: 14
clone_size: few
j_call: TRBJ2-7
v_call: TRBV9
cdr3_aa: CASSVKGLTGEQYF
cdr3_nt: TGTGCCAGCAGCGTGAAAGGGCTTACGGGCGAGCAGTACTTC

d_call: TRBD1
cdr3_length: 13
clone_size: medium-sized
j_call: TRBJ1-1
v_call: TRBV19
cdr3_aa: CASMGQGNTEAFF
cdr3_nt: TGTGCCAGTATGGGACAGGGGAACACTGAAGCTTTCTTT

d_call: NA
cdr3_length: 15
clone_size: NA
j_call: TRBJ2-5
v_call: TRBV6-8
cdr3_aa: CAISGGIGVQETQYF
cdr3_nt: TGTGCCATCAGTGGGGGTATCGGGGTTCAAGAGACCCAGTACTTC

d_call: TRBD1
cdr3_length: 15
clone_size: NA
j_call: TRBJ1-4
v_call: TRBV19
cdr3_aa: CASSRGTGSNEKLFF
cdr3_nt: TGTGCCAGCTCCAGGGGGACAGGGTCCAATGAAAAACTGTTTTTT

d_call: TRBD2
cdr3_length: 16
clone_size: few
j_call: TRBJ2-3
v_call: TRBV11-3
cdr3_aa: CASSLGRDHSTDTQYF
cdr3_nt: TGTGCCAGCAGCTTGGGGAGGGACCATAGCACAGATACGCAGTATTTT

d_call: NA
cdr3_length: 12
clone_size: few
j_call: TRBJ2-7
v_call: TRBV18
cdr3_aa: CASSPPGNEQYF
cdr3_nt: TGTGCCAGCTCCCCCCCCGGCAACGAGCAGTACTTC

d_call: NA
cdr3_length: 16
clone_size: NA
j_call: TRBJ2-1
v_call: TRBV15
cdr3_aa: CATSNDRDGRYNEQFF
cdr3_nt: TGTGCCACCAGCAACGACCGGGACGGCCGTTACAATGAGCAGTTCTTC

d_call: NA
cdr3_length: 12
clone_size: NA
j_call: TRBJ1-2
v_call: TRBV9
cdr3_aa: CASSVGGPGYTF
cdr3_nt: TGTGCCAGCAGCGTAGGGGGCCCTGGCTACACCTTC

d_call: TRBD2
cdr3_length: 16
clone_size: few
j_call: TRBJ2-5
v_call: TRBV7-1
cdr3_aa: CASSMTSGRGRETQYF
cdr3_nt: TGTGCCAGCAGCATGACTAGCGGGAGGGGGCGAGAGACCCAGTACTTC

d_call: TRBD1
cdr3_length: 15
clone_size: medium-sized
j_call: TRBJ1-2
v_call: TRBV6-8
cdr3_aa: CASFPRQGPLEGYTF
cdr3_nt: TGTGCCAGCTTCCCAAGACAGGGGCCATTGGAAGGCTACACCTTC

d_call: NA
cdr3_length: 14
clone_size: NA
j_call: TRBJ2-7
v_call: TRBV11-3
cdr3_aa: CASSFGTGSYEQYF
cdr3_nt: TGTGCCAGCAGCTTTGGCACAGGGAGCTACGAGCAGTACTTC

d_call: NA
cdr3_length: 11
clone_size: NA
j_call: TRBJ1-1
v_call: TRBV6-7
cdr3_aa: CASRTAEKAFF
cdr3_nt: TGTGCCAGCAGGACCGCAGAGAAAGCTTTCTTT

d_call: NA
cdr3_length: 13
clone_size: few
j_call: TRBJ2-1
v_call: TRBV9
cdr3_aa: CASSVGGSNEQFF
cdr3_nt: TGTGCCAGCAGCGTAGGGGGGAGCAATGAGCAGTTCTTC

d_call: TRBD2
cdr3_length: 14
clone_size: few
j_call: TRBJ2-7
v_call: TRBV5-1
cdr3_aa: CASSLGSGGGEQYF
cdr3_nt: TGCGCCAGCAGCTTGGGTAGCGGGGGCGGCGAGCAGTACTTC

d_call: NA
cdr3_length: 16
clone_size: few
j_call: TRBJ1-4
v_call: TRBV14
cdr3_aa: CASSQVDSAWSEKLFF
cdr3_nt: TGTGCCAGCAGCCAAGTCGACAGCGCTTGGAGTGAAAAACTGTTTTTT

d_call: NA
cdr3_length: 17
clone_size: few
j_call: TRBJ2-3
v_call: TRBV7-5
cdr3_aa: CASSLNFLTSQIDTQYF
cdr3_nt: TGTGCCAGCAGCCTAAATTTTTTGACTTCTCAGATAGATACGCAGTATTTT

d_call: TRBD1
cdr3_length: 18
clone_size: NA
j_call: TRBJ2-2
v_call: TRBV5-1
cdr3_aa: CASSLTPAGGAPTGELFF
cdr3_nt: TGCGCCAGCAGCCTCACCCCCGCAGGGGGCGCGCCTACCGGGGAGCTGTTTTTT

d_call: TRBD2
cdr3_length: 18
clone_size: NA
j_call: TRBJ2-1
v_call: TRBV6-8
cdr3_aa: CASTYHPRAGATYNEQFF
cdr3_nt: TGTGCCAGCACCTATCACCCAAGAGCGGGAGCCACCTACAATGAGCAGTTCTTC

d_call: NA
cdr3_length: 16
clone_size: NA
j_call: TRBJ2-1
v_call: TRBV19
cdr3_aa: CASSIMGVEGDNEQFF
cdr3_nt: TGTGCCAGTAGTATCATGGGGGTAGAGGGGGACAATGAGCAGTTCTTC

d_call: TRBD1
cdr3_length: 17
clone_size: NA
j_call: TRBJ1-2
v_call: TRBV19
cdr3_aa: CASSLGQGEGTNYGYTF
cdr3_nt: TGTGCCAGTAGTCTCGGACAGGGGGAAGGTACGAACTATGGCTACACCTTC

d_call: TRBD2
cdr3_length: 17
clone_size: few
j_call: TRBJ2-3
v_call: TRBV6-7
cdr3_aa: CASSPLAGREYTDTQYF
cdr3_nt: TGTGCCAGCAGTCCCTTAGCGGGCAGGGAATACACAGATACGCAGTATTTT

d_call: NA
cdr3_length: 14
clone_size: NA
j_call: TRBJ2-5
v_call: TRBV15
cdr3_aa: CATSRDGSQETQYF
cdr3_nt: TGTGCCACCAGCAGAGACGGCTCCCAAGAGACCCAGTACTTC

d_call: TRBD2
cdr3_length: 14
clone_size: few
j_call: TRBJ2-5
v_call: TRBV9
cdr3_aa: CASSGGGSLETQYF
cdr3_nt: TGTGCCAGCAGCGGGGGCGGGAGTCTTGAGACCCAGTACTTC

d_call: TRBD2
cdr3_length: 16
clone_size: NA
j_call: TRBJ2-1
v_call: TRBV14
cdr3_aa: CASSPGGARAYNEQFF
cdr3_nt: TGTGCCAGCAGCCCCGGGGGGGCGAGAGCTTACAATGAGCAGTTCTTC

d_call: NA
cdr3_length: 15
clone_size: NA
j_call: TRBJ1-2
v_call: TRBV28
cdr3_aa: CASSPDRTDYYGYTF
cdr3_nt: TGTGCCAGCAGTCCCGACAGGACTGATTACTATGGCTACACCTTC

d_call: TRBD2
cdr3_length: 15
clone_size: NA
j_call: TRBJ2-2
v_call: TRBV19
cdr3_aa: CASSRGTSGTGELFF
cdr3_nt: TGTGCCAGTTCCCGCGGGACTAGCGGGACCGGGGAGCTGTTTTTT

d_call: NA
cdr3_length: 12
clone_size: few
j_call: TRBJ2-7
v_call: TRBV6-8
cdr3_aa: CASSLTTYEQYF
cdr3_nt: TGTGCCAGCAGTTTGACCACCTACGAGCAGTACTTC

d_call: NA
cdr3_length: 12
clone_size: few
j_call: TRBJ2-1
v_call: TRBV18
cdr3_aa: CASSPTSGEQFF
cdr3_nt: TGTGCCAGCTCACCTACCAGCGGTGAGCAGTTCTTC

d_call: NA
cdr3_length: 15
clone_size: once
j_call: TRBJ2-1
v_call: TRBV15
cdr3_aa: CATSTRVSSYNEQFF
cdr3_nt: TGTGCCACCAGCACCAGGGTGAGCTCCTACAATGAGCAGTTCTTC

d_call: NA
cdr3_length: 14
clone_size: NA
j_call: TRBJ2-2
v_call: TRBV11-3
cdr3_aa: CASSFRRNTGELFF
cdr3_nt: TGTGCCAGCAGCTTCAGGCGGAACACCGGGGAGCTGTTTTTT

d_call: NA
cdr3_length: 17
clone_size: NA
j_call: TRBJ2-1
v_call: TRBV29-1
cdr3_aa: CSVELLTAGPPGYEQFF
cdr3_nt: TGCAGCGTTGAACTTCTGACCGCAGGGCCGCCGGGCTATGAGCAGTTCTTC

d_call: TRBD1
cdr3_length: 18
clone_size: once
j_call: TRBJ2-4
v_call: TRBV15
cdr3_aa: CATSRPRLVAGGFDIQYF
cdr3_nt: TGTGCCACCAGCCGCCCTCGGTTGGTGGCAGGGGGCTTCGACATTCAGTACTTC

d_call: NA
cdr3_length: 13
clone_size: NA
j_call: TRBJ1-5
v_call: TRBV19
cdr3_aa: CASMGRENQPQHF
cdr3_nt: TGTGCCAGTATGGGGCGCGAGAATCAGCCCCAGCATTTT

d_call: NA
cdr3_length: 16
clone_size: NA
j_call: TRBJ2-7
v_call: TRBV19
cdr3_aa: CASSIQGSSPPYEQYF
cdr3_nt: TGTGCCAGTAGTATACAGGGCTCTTCCCCTCCCTACGAGCAGTACTTC

d_call: NA
cdr3_length: 17
clone_size: NA
j_call: TRBJ2-1
v_call: TRBV23-1
cdr3_aa: CASSQSSQESSYNEQFF
cdr3_nt: TGCGCCAGCAGTCAATCGTCCCAGGAGAGCTCCTACAATGAGCAGTTCTTC

d_call: TRBD2
cdr3_length: 16
clone_size: NA
j_call: TRBJ2-3
v_call: TRBV6-8
cdr3_aa: CASSYVSGGGTDTQYF
cdr3_nt: TGTGCCAGCAGTTATGTTAGCGGGGGAGGCACAGATACGCAGTATTTT

d_call: TRBD2
cdr3_length: 17
clone_size: NA
j_call: TRBJ2-3
v_call: TRBV7-6
cdr3_aa: CASSLAGSRGSVDTQYF
cdr3_nt: TGTGCCAGCAGCTTGGCGGGGAGCCGCGGGAGCGTAGATACGCAGTATTTT

d_call: NA
cdr3_length: 14
clone_size: few
j_call: TRBJ2-2
v_call: TRBV7-7
cdr3_aa: CASSLEQYTGELFF
cdr3_nt: TGTGCCAGCAGCTTAGAACAGTACACCGGGGAGCTGTTTTTT

d_call: TRBD1
cdr3_length: 14
clone_size: medium-sized
j_call: TRBJ2-5
v_call: TRBV6-8
cdr3_aa: CASSPGTVQETQYF
cdr3_nt: TGTGCCAGCAGTCCCGGGACAGTTCAAGAGACCCAGTACTTC